The 30 T cell receptor beta chains reported below all come from one sample, sequenced in a study of blood T cell repertoires in COVID-19. Only in-frame clones appear in the TCRdb table, and some are missing; sequencing was by immunoSEQ multiplex PCR. The sample contains over 300,000 clones, around nine tenths of which appear only once. The sequenced sample was PBMCs or T cells enriched from blood (not recorded which). The receptors originated from a woman aged 30 to 39 with acute COVID-19.

V gene TRBV6-1 combines with J gene TRBJ1-1; tentative D call: TRBD1 (6 bases). Trimming took off 2 bases at V and 0 bases at J, with 13 bases between the two ends. This CDR3 is built from 16 residues. CDR1 is MNHNS and CDR2 is SASEGT in the germline V gene. CDR3 in amino acids: CASSETGGRMNTEAFF. CDR3 DNA sequence: TGTGCCAGCAGTGAAACGGGGGGCCGAATGAACACTGAAGCTTTCTTT.

V is TRBV6-5 and J is TRBJ1-4; D is undetermined. This CDR3 is built from 14 residues. Germline V lookup: CDR1 MNHEY, CDR2 SVGAGI. Trimming took off 2 bases at V and 5 bases at J, with 9 bases between the two ends. CDR3 bases: TGTGCCAGCAGTTACGACTGGCGGAATGAAAAACTGTTTTTT. It codes for CASSYDWRNEKLFF.

The V and J genes are TRBV24-1 and TRBJ2-3; D might be TRBD1 (6 bases). Looked up from germline, CDR1 is KGHDR and CDR2 is SFDVKD. Deletions cut 4 bases from V and 4 bases from J, with 20 bases between. The CDR3 runs to 17 residues. CDR3 amino acids: CATSEAGTQREPDTQYF. The CDR3 bases are TGTGCCACCAGTGAGGCCGGGACACAAAGAGAGCCAGATACGCAGTATTTT.

The CDR3 loop is CASSYSGTGLYEQYF. The CDR3 DNA reads TGTGCCAGCAGTTACTCGGGGACAGGTCTGTACGAGCAGTACTTC. The chain links TRBV6-2 or TRBV6-3 to TRBJ2-7; 8 nucleotides match TRBD1. The J segment lost 4 bases and the V segment lost 0 bases, leaving 5 bases of the junction unmatched. The CDR3 totals 15 residues. The germline V gene encodes CDR1 MNHEY and CDR2 SVGEGT.

V and J are TRBV18 and TRBJ1-6; D is unclear. The CDR3 spans 16 residues. Per germline, CDR1 KGHSH and CDR2 LQKENI. V lost 4 bases to trimming and J lost 0 bases, with 10 bases between them. CDR3 in amino acids: CASSLSRSSYNSPLHF. The CDR3 DNA sequence: TGTGCCAGCTCACTCTCCCGGAGCTCCTATAATTCACCCCTCCACTTT.

On this clone itself: The sample holds other DNA sequences that translate to the same CDR3. The rearrangement links TRBV12-3 or TRBV12-4 to TRBJ2-7, with TRBD1 matching over 7 bases. This CDR3 region has 12 residues. The V gene end was trimmed by 1 base and the J gene end by 6 bases; junction bases not matched to a gene: 0. The CDR3 nucleotides are TGTGCCAGCAGTTTAGGACAGGGCGAGCAGTACTTC. It specifies CASSLGQGEQYF.

The chain has TRBV5-1 and TRBJ2-1; 9 nucleotides line up with TRBD2. Germline assignment: CDR1 SGHRS and CDR2 YFSETQ. CDR3 size: 15 residues. V lost 3 bases and J lost 1; bases outside the gene matches: 2. In DNA, the CDR3 is TGCGCCAGCAGCTCTCTAGCGGGGTCCTACAATGAGCAGTTCTTC. It specifies CASSSLAGSYNEQFF.

A note on this clone: One end of the junction varies from germline; a read error may be responsible. The V and J genes are TRBV10-3 and TRBJ2-2, with 15 nucleotides matching TRBD2. The V gene's germline CDR1 is ENHRY and CDR2 SYGVKD. This CDR3 region has 17 residues. The CDR3 region has the DNA TGTGCCACCGGCCCGGGACTAGCGGGGGGATACACCCGGGAGCTGTTTTTT. Translated: CATGPGLAGGYTRELFF.

J is TRBJ1-1 and V is TRBV19; tentatively, D is TRBD1 (6 bases). CDR3 length equals 14 residues. The V gene's germline CDR1 is LNHDA and CDR2 SQIVND (reference sequence). The ends were cut back, 1 base at V and 0 bases at J, with 6 bases in the middle. The CDR3 sequence: CASSIGTVNTEAFF. CDR3 DNA: TGTGCCAGTAGTATAGGGACAGTGAACACTGAAGCTTTCTTT. The full variable domain, in which reference TRBV19 and TRBJ1-1 provide the parts outside the CDR3, is DGGITQSPKYLFRKEGQNVTLSCEQNLNHDAMYWYRQDPGQGLRLIYYSQIVNDFQKGDIAEGYSVSREKKESFPLTVTSAQKNPTAFYLCASSIGTVNTEAFFGQGTRLTVV.

The chain joins TRBV6-5 to TRBJ2-7; 11 nucleotides line up with TRBD1. Trimming took 6 bases from V and 4 from J; bases not matched to a gene: 5. The germline gives CDR1 MNHEY, CDR2 SVGAGI. The CDR3 is 14 residues long. The CDR3 bases are TGTGCCAGCAGCCGGACAGGGGGCGGTTACGAGCAGTACTTC. Its protein is CASSRTGGGYEQYF.

This clone was counted between two and nine times. This sequence joins TRBV7-9 and TRBJ1-2, with TRBD1 identical over 11 bases. Losses at the gene ends were 4 bases for V and 3 bases for J; bases not matched to a gene: 7. Germline CDR1 reads SEHNR; CDR2 reads FQNEAQ (reference sequence). CDR3 size: 16 residues. The CDR3 region is CASSSGTGGVDYGYTF. For the CDR3, the DNA is TGTGCCAGCAGCTCAGGGACAGGGGGGGTTGACTATGGCTACACCTTC.

This chain connects TRBV5-1 to TRBJ2-7, with 7 bases lining up with TRBD1. There are 16 residues in the CDR3. The V gene end was trimmed by 1 base and the J gene end by 7 bases; junction bases not matched to a gene: 14. Germline V gives CDR1 SGHRS, CDR2 YFSETQ. CDR3 bases: TGCGCCAGCAGCTTGCAACCAGGGGGTTTAATGGAAGAGCAGTACTTC. Protein sequence: CASSLQPGGLMEEQYF.

The chain is built from TRBV9 and TRBJ2-2; the D gene is possibly TRBD1 (6 bases). This CDR3 has 13 residues. Germline loops: CDR1 SGDLS, CDR2 YYNGEE. Trimming removed 3 bases from V and 6 bases from J, with 9 bases in between. The CDR3 bases are TGTGCCAGCAGCGACAGGGTCGCCGGGGAGCTGTTTTTT. This encodes CASSDRVAGELFF.

The chain is built from TRBV7-9 and TRBJ2-7; 14 bases line up with TRBD2. Looked up from germline, CDR1 is SEHNR and CDR2 is FQNEAQ (reference sequence). The CDR3 runs to 17 residues. The V and J ends lost 4 bases and 4 bases, in that order; junction bases with no gene match: 9. CDR3 nucleotide sequence: TGTGCCAGCAGCTCAAACCCCGGGACTAGCGGGGGTTACGAGCAGTACTTC. Its translation: CASSSNPGTSGGYEQYF.

This clone was counted between two and nine times. This sequence joins TRBV29-1 and TRBJ1-3, with 11 bases that match TRBD1. Trimming took 0 bases from V and 5 from J; bases not matched to a gene: 6. The CDR3 totals 16 residues. Germline CDR1 SQVTM, CDR2 ANQGSEA. The CDR3 spells CSVEDRDRGARNTIYF. The CDR3 region has the DNA TGCAGCGTTGAAGATCGGGACAGGGGGGCGAGAAACACCATATATTTT.

The chain employs TRBV7-9 and TRBJ2-3; D possibly corresponds to TRBD1 (6 bases). This CDR3 contains 16 residues. The germline V gene encodes CDR1 SEHNR and CDR2 FQNEAQ (reference sequence). Trimming left V 5 bases short and J 2 bases short, with 17 bases between. In DNA, the CDR3 is TGTGCCAGCAGCACCTCGAATGGGGGCTACACAGATACGCAGTATTTT. Translated, it gives CASSTSNGGYTDTQYF.

In DNA form, the CDR3 reads TGTGCCAGCAGCCACCTCGGGACAGGTTCCTACGAGCAGTACTTC. Encoded protein: CASSHLGTGSYEQYF. The J gene is TRBJ2-7, the V gene TRBV3-1 (or the pseudogene TRBV3-2); 8 bases line up with TRBD1. V shed 3 bases, J shed 1 base, and the junction held 5 bases outside the gene matches. The CDR3 runs 15 residues. Germline V gene data show CDR1 as LGHDT and CDR2 as YNNKEL (reference sequence).

This clone was observed once. The chain employs TRBV2 and TRBJ1-6; tentatively, D is TRBD1 (6 bases). The CDR3 is 14 amino acids. Trimming stripped 2 bases from V and 7 bases from J, with 9 bases between. CDR1 SNHLY and CDR2 FYNNEI come from the germline V gene. The CDR3 nucleotides are TGTGCCAGCAGTGAATATGGGACAAATTCACCCCTCCACTTT. Its translation is CASSEYGTNSPLHF.

There are a few counts of this clone. This sequence joins TRBV6-5 and TRBJ2-5; 12 bases are shared with TRBD2. V was pared by 6 bases and J by 2 bases, with 4 bases of the junction left unmatched. From germline, CDR1 is MNHEY and CDR2 SVGAGI. This CDR3 has 15 residues. In DNA form, the CDR3 reads TGTGCCAGCAGGAGGACTAGCGGGGCACAAGAGACCCAGTACTTC. Protein product: CASRRTSGAQETQYF.

The J gene is TRBJ2-4, the V gene TRBV30; a weak D match, TRBD1 (6 bases). The CDR3 consists of 12 residues. V lost 8 bases, J lost 9 bases, and 17 bases lay in between. The V gene's germline CDR1 is GTSNPN and CDR2 SVGIG (reference sequence). The CDR3 region has the DNA TGTGCCGGGTCAGGGGAGAGGGGCATTCAGTACTTC. Protein product: CAGSGERGIQYF.

This chain connects TRBV11-2 to TRBJ2-7; D ambiguous. Trimming removed 3 bases from V and 4 bases from J, with 16 bases in between. The CDR3 is 15 amino acids. Germline V lookup: CDR1 SGHAT, CDR2 FQNNGV. This chain's CDR3 is CASSFTSSFVYEQYF. CDR3 bases: TGTGCCAGCAGCTTCACATCCTCGTTTGTATACGAGCAGTACTTC.

The rearrangement uses TRBV2 and TRBJ1-4; 9 nucleotides align to TRBD1. The CDR3 is 13 amino acids. J was trimmed by 9 bases and V by 5 bases; bases with no gene match: 4. The germline CDR1 and CDR2 sequences are SNHLY and FYNNEI. The CDR3 DNA follows: TGTGCCAGCAGTCTCGGACAGGGGCAAAAACTGTTTTTT. As protein: CASSLGQGQKLFF.

The CDR3 loop reads CASSQGQGQETQYF. CDR3 bases: TGTGCCAGCAGCCAAGGACAGGGGCAAGAGACCCAGTACTTC. The J gene is TRBJ2-5, the V gene TRBV6-5, with 9 positions matching TRBD1. The trim removed 6 bases at V and 2 bases at J, leaving 4 bases unmatched. The CDR3 loop spans 14 amino acids. Germline V lookup: CDR1 MNHEY, CDR2 SVGAGI.

A single count supports this clone. The CDR3: CASSPWTSGGAREQFF. The CDR3 DNA reads as TGTGCCAGCAGCCCGTGGACTAGCGGGGGGGCTAGGGAGCAGTTCTTC. The genes are TRBV11-2 and TRBJ2-1; 15 bases are shared with TRBD2. The CDR3 runs 16 residues. The junction had 9 bases not matched to a gene; V was cut back by 5 bases and J by 10 bases. Germline CDR1 SGHAT, CDR2 FQNNGV.

The rearrangement links TRBV5-1 to TRBJ2-3; possible D gene TRBD2, 5 bases. V shed 5 bases and J shed 4 bases, with 14 bases lying between them. The CDR3 totals 14 residues. CDR1 is SGHRS and CDR2 is YFSETQ in the germline V gene. The CDR3 loop reads CASSRRAGADTQYF. As DNA, the CDR3 is TGCGCCAGCAGTAGGCGGGCCGGGGCAGATACGCAGTATTTT. The variable domain in full, completed from reference TRBV5-1 and TRBJ2-3, reads KAGVTQTPRYLIKTRGQQVTLSCSPISGHRSVSWYQQTPGQGLQFLFEYFSETQRNKGNFPGRFSGRQFSNSRSEMNVSTLELGDSALYLCASSRRAGADTQYFGPGTRLTVL.

This chain joins TRBV5-1 and TRBJ1-6, with a tentative D call TRBD1 (6 bases). Germline loops: CDR1 SGHRS, CDR2 YFSETQ. The CDR3 totals 15 residues. The germline V and J ends were trimmed by 4 bases and 7 bases, with 15 bases remaining between them. The CDR3 region has the DNA TGCGCCAGCAGCCTAACAGGGAGAAGAAATTCACCCCTCCACTTT. This gives the protein CASSLTGRRNSPLHF.

The chain joins TRBV5-1 to TRBJ2-1, with TRBD2 identical over 13 bases. This CDR3 has 17 amino acids. Trimming cost V 5 bases and J 7 bases; bases outside gene matches: 12. Germline V lookup: CDR1 SGHRS, CDR2 YFSETQ. The CDR3 sequence is CASRYGPRTSGGNEQFF. The CDR3 nucleotides are TGCGCCAGCAGATATGGCCCCAGGACTAGCGGGGGTAATGAGCAGTTCTTC.

To note about this clone: Other DNA sequences in this sample translate to the same CDR3. This chain connects TRBV30 to TRBJ1-5; D may be TRBD1 (6 bases). Germline-derived CDR1 and CDR2 are GTSNPN and SVGIG (reference sequence). Trimming removed 1 base at V and 3 bases at J, with 7 bases between. The CDR3 runs to 13 residues. CDR3 coding DNA: TGTGCCTGGAGTGGACAGGTCAATCAGCCCCAGCATTTT. Its protein product is CAWSGQVNQPQHF.

The V and J genes are TRBV5-5 and TRBJ2-3; TRBD2 matches at 11 bases. Germline trimming cut 1 base from V and 2 bases from J; bases unmatched to any gene: 3. CDR3 size: 16 residues. Germline values: CDR1 SGHKS, CDR2 YYEKEE (reference sequence). CDR3 sequence reads: CASSLLAGGFTDTQYF. The CDR3 nucleotides are TGTGCCAGCAGCTTGCTAGCGGGGGGCTTCACAGATACGCAGTATTTT. Full variable domain (remainder filled in from reference TRBV5-5 and TRBJ2-3): DAGVTQSPTHLIKTRGQQVTLRCSPISGHKSVSWYQQVLGQGPQFIFQYYEKEERGRGNFPDRFSARQFPNYSSELNVNALLLGDSALYLCASSLLAGGFTDTQYFGPGTRLTVL.

CDR3 region: CSVDTGQGVNSEAFF. The CDR3 DNA reads as TGCAGCGTTGATACGGGACAGGGGGTAAACTCTGAAGCTTTCTTT. The chain has TRBV29-1 and TRBJ1-1; 11 bases are shared with TRBD1. The CDR3 loop spans 15 amino acids. Germline V gene data show CDR1 as SQVTM and CDR2 as ANQGSEA. V was clipped by 3 bases and J by 6 bases; unmatched bases: 9.